Listed below are T cell receptor beta chains from one sample, sequenced in a study of response to subunit inactivated influenza vaccine. TCRdb ran MiXCR on the RT-PCR reads and lists one entry per CDR3 protein. The repertoire holds 450,000 to 550,000 distinct CDR3 sequences, with 25% as singletons. Material: CD4+ T cells sorted from PBMCs, obtained less than 6 days after vaccination. These receptors all come from a man in his forties or fifties who received an inactivated influenza vaccine. Each CDR3 is given with its conserved first and last residue. D genes are given only for firm matches. Clone size is given for some rows only: seen once, a few or many times, or a class if the clone is expanded.

DNA	CDR3	size	V	J	D
TGTGCCAGCAGAGAACAGCGTTTGGGAGAGCAGTACTTC	CASREQRLGEQYF	few	TRBV6-1	TRBJ2-7	NA
TGTGCCAGCAGTTACACGATAAACCTGGACAGGGGGAAGGCCTACGAGCAGTACTTC	CASSYTINLDRGKAYEQYF	NA	TRBV6-2/TRBV6-3	TRBJ2-7	TRBD1
TGTGCCAGCAGGGCCGACAGGGGATGGACTGAAGCTTTCTTT	CASRADRGWTEAFF	few	TRBV6-2/TRBV6-3	TRBJ1-1	TRBD1
TGTGCCAGCAGCTCGGACAGGCGGGAGACCCAGTACTTC	CASSSDRRETQYF	few	TRBV7-9	TRBJ2-5	TRBD1
TGTGCCATCAGGGCGACCGGCGAGACCCAGTACTTC	CAIRATGETQYF	few	TRBV10-3	TRBJ2-5	NA
TGTGCCACCGAAATACTAGCGGGAGCTGTCAATGAGCAGTTCTTC	CATEILAGAVNEQFF	NA	TRBV6-1	TRBJ2-1	TRBD2
TGTGCCAGCGGGGACGTGGGAAACACCATATATTTT	CASGDVGNTIYF	few	TRBV27	TRBJ1-3	NA
TGTGCCAGCAGCTTAGTATCAGGGGCCGAGCAGTACTTC	CASSLVSGAEQYF	few	TRBV7-9	TRBJ2-7	NA
TGTGCCAGCAGCTTTCCTGGGACTGCTACGGGCTACACCTTC	CASSFPGTATGYTF	NA	TRBV7-9	TRBJ1-2	NA
TGTGCCAGCAGGGACGGGACAGGGGACTTTCAGCCCCAGCATTTT	CASRDGTGDFQPQHF	few	TRBV12-3/TRBV12-4	TRBJ1-5	TRBD1
TGTGCCGGCAGCTTCGGACAGCCAAATCAGCCCCAGCATTTT	CAGSFGQPNQPQHF	NA	TRBV5-6	TRBJ1-5	NA
TGTGCCAGCAGTTTATCAGAGGGGCTAAGAACCTACAATGAGCAGTTCTTC	CASSLSEGLRTYNEQFF	NA	TRBV28	TRBJ2-1	NA
TGTGCCAGCAGTTCGGGACTCACCGGGGAGACCCAGTACTTC	CASSSGLTGETQYF	NA	TRBV7-2	TRBJ2-5	NA
TGTGCCAGCAGTTACATGGGTGGCGAAAAACTGTTTTTT	CASSYMGGEKLFF	few	TRBV6-5	TRBJ1-4	NA
TGCGCCAGCAGCTTGGAGGCTAGCGGGGCGTACAATGAGCAGTTCTTC	CASSLEASGAYNEQFF	NA	TRBV5-1	TRBJ2-1	TRBD2
TGTGCCAGCACTAAGACAGGGGGACATCTCAATGAGCAGTTCTTC	CASTKTGGHLNEQFF	NA	TRBV6-1	TRBJ2-1	TRBD1
TGTGCCACCAGTGACCAACTAGCGGGGGCGACGAACACCGGGGAGCTGTTTTTT	CATSDQLAGATNTGELFF	NA	TRBV24-1	TRBJ2-2	TRBD2
TGTGCCAGCAGTGGACTGACGATCACAGATACGCAGTATTTT	CASSGLTITDTQYF	NA	TRBV28	TRBJ2-3	NA
TGTGCCAGCAGTTCTTACAACCAAGAGACCCAGTACTTC	CASSSYNQETQYF	few	TRBV28	TRBJ2-5	NA
TGCAGTGTCCCACTGGGACATATGTACCAAGAGACCCAGTACTTC	CSVPLGHMYQETQYF	NA	TRBV20-1	TRBJ2-5	NA
TGTGCCAGCAGCTATCGGGGGAGAGAGCAGTTCTTC	CASSYRGREQFF	NA	TRBV7-2	TRBJ2-1	NA
TGCAGTGCCCACGGACAGGAAGGCTTCTACGAGCAGTACTTC	CSAHGQEGFYEQYF	few	TRBV20-1	TRBJ2-7	TRBD1
TGTGCCAGCAGTTTAATTCTGGGGGGTCAGCCCCAGCATTTT	CASSLILGGQPQHF	few	TRBV12-3/TRBV12-4	TRBJ1-5	NA
TGCAGTGCTAGAGGAACTAGCGGGGGGCTAACCTACGAGCAGTACTTC	CSARGTSGGLTYEQYF	NA	TRBV20-1	TRBJ2-7	TRBD2
TGTGCCAGCAGACAGGGGGCGCGCAGCACAGATACGCAGTATTTT	CASRQGARSTDTQYF	few	TRBV6-1	TRBJ2-3	TRBD1
TGCAGCGTTGAAGGTCGACAGGGGGCCACTGAAGCTTTCTTT	CSVEGRQGATEAFF	few	TRBV29-1	TRBJ1-1	TRBD1
TGTGCCATCAGTGAGTCTACTAGCCCGGTCACCGGGGAGCTGTTTTTT	CAISESTSPVTGELFF	few	TRBV10-3	TRBJ2-2	NA
TGCAGTGTTAGACAGGGGACACAAGAGACCCAGTACTTC	CSVRQGTQETQYF	NA	TRBV20-1	TRBJ2-5	TRBD1
TGCAGCGCCAGGACAGGTATGAACACTGAAGCTTTCTTT	CSARTGMNTEAFF	many	TRBV29-1	TRBJ1-1	TRBD1
TGTGCCACCAGTGATTGGGGAGGGACAGATACGCAGTATTTT	CATSDWGGTDTQYF	few	TRBV24-1	TRBJ2-3	TRBD2
TGTGCCAGCAGCTTACTCGGGGGCCCTAGCACAGATACGCAGTATTTT	CASSLLGGPSTDTQYF	few	TRBV7-2	TRBJ2-3	NA
TGTGCCAGCAGCTTGACAGCTCGAGGTACCGGGGAGCTGTTTTTT	CASSLTARGTGELFF	NA	TRBV5-6	TRBJ2-2	NA
TGTGCCAGCAGTGAAGGCAGGGACGGTCAGCCCCAGCATTTT	CASSEGRDGQPQHF	NA	TRBV2	TRBJ1-5	NA
TGTGCCAGCAGCTTATTCGCGACAGGGTCTGTAGATACGCAGTATTTT	CASSLFATGSVDTQYF	NA	TRBV7-8	TRBJ2-3	TRBD1
TGTGCCAGCAGGGGGGGGGCAGATACGCAGTATTTT	CASRGGADTQYF	few	TRBV9	TRBJ2-3	TRBD2
TGTGCCAGCAGTGTAGACGGGCTGAACACCGGGGAGCTGTTTTTT	CASSVDGLNTGELFF	few	TRBV6-4	TRBJ2-2	NA
TGTGCCAGCAGTGGACGGATCGCGGGAATCATAGAGACCCAGTACTTC	CASSGRIAGIIETQYF	NA	TRBV6-1	TRBJ2-5	NA
TGTGCCAGCTCACCACAGAAATCCAGCGGGAGGGCAGAGACCCAGTACTTC	CASSPQKSSGRAETQYF	NA	TRBV18	TRBJ2-5	TRBD2
TGTGCCAGTAGTCCCTCGAGATGGAGCCGGGACTCCAATGAAAAACTGTTTTTT	CASSPSRWSRDSNEKLFF	NA	TRBV19	TRBJ1-4	NA
TGTGCCAGCAGTCTTTACCCCAAAAACATTCAGTACTTC	CASSLYPKNIQYF	few	TRBV28	TRBJ2-4	NA
TGTGCCAGCAGCTTCGGGAGTTCTGAGACCCAGTACTTC	CASSFGSSETQYF	NA	TRBV7-8	TRBJ2-5	NA
TGCGCCAGCAGCCCGGTCGGGACTAGCGGCTCCTACGAGCAGTACTTC	CASSPVGTSGSYEQYF	NA	TRBV5-1	TRBJ2-7	TRBD2
TGCGCCAGCAGCCAAGATCGGTCGGGACACATGAACACTGAAGCTTTCTTT	CASSQDRSGHMNTEAFF	few	TRBV4-1	TRBJ1-1	NA
TGTGCCAGCAGCTTATGGGGTAACGAGCAGTACTTC	CASSLWGNEQYF	NA	TRBV28	TRBJ2-7	NA
TGTGCCAGCAGGGGACAGGACCCGGACTCGTTCTACGAGCAGTACTTC	CASRGQDPDSFYEQYF	NA	TRBV28	TRBJ2-7	TRBD1
TGTGCCATCAGTGGAAAATCGACGGGTGAGCAGTTCTTC	CAISGKSTGEQFF	NA	TRBV10-3	TRBJ2-1	NA
TGTGCCAGCAGTTACTCTGGGCCAAATGTCAGGGGTGACGAGCAGTACTTC	CASSYSGPNVRGDEQYF	few	TRBV6-2/TRBV6-3	TRBJ2-7	NA
TGTGCCACCAGTCGATTGGATGAGCAGTTCTTC	CATSRLDEQFF	few	TRBV24-1	TRBJ2-1	NA
TGCAGTGCTAGATTTACCCTTCTAGGGGAGCTGTTTTTT	CSARFTLLGELFF	few	TRBV20-1	TRBJ2-2	NA
TGCGCCAGCAGCTTAGACCAGGGGTCGATAGGTGAGCAGTTCTTC	CASSLDQGSIGEQFF	many	TRBV5-1	TRBJ2-1	NA